This TCR beta chain derives from a study of cytomegalovirus exposure and HLA in healthy donors. Germline CDR1 is MGHRA and CDR2 is YSYEKL. The CDR3 consists of 16 residues. The V and J ends lost 3 bases and 11 bases, in that order; junction bases with no gene match: 18. Data came from immunoSEQ multiplex PCR; TCRdb stores just in-frame clones and leaves some out. This table holds 260,000 or so clones, about 90% found once. This clonotype was sampled from a woman aged 25 to 39 in good health and CMV-seronegative. V gene TRBV4-1 combines with J gene TRBJ2-7; 8 positions agree with TRBD2. The sequencing input was PBMCs. The CDR3 sequence: CASSQTWGSGRLAEYF. CDR3 nucleotide sequence: TGCGCCAGCAGCCAGACGTGGGGGAGCGGGAGACTAGCAGAGTACTTC.